These 17 T cell receptor beta chains were sequenced from one sample in a study of T cell changes during pregnancy in multiple sclerosis. Sequencing was performed with immunoSEQ multiplex PCR; in TCRdb, only in-frame clones are kept and a portion is missing. Of about 100,000 clones in the sample, around 93% were seen once. Sequencing used peripheral blood, obtained after pregnancy. All receptors derive from a female donor with multiple sclerosis, enrolled in a pregnancy study.

The chain employs TRBV6-5 and TRBJ2-5; tentatively, D is TRBD2 (6 bases). The CDR3 is 15 residues long. Germline values: CDR1 MNHEY, CDR2 SVGAGI. The V and J ends lost 7 bases and 1 base respectively, with 16 bases between them. CDR3 nucleotides: TGTGCCAGCATGAGGGCGGGGTCATCCCAAGAGACCCAGTACTTC. Translating it yields CASMRAGSSQETQYF.

J is TRBJ2-2 and V is TRBV6-1; no clear D. This CDR3 region has 12 residues. Trimming stripped 6 bases from V and 7 bases from J, with 9 bases between. In germline, CDR1 is MNHNS, CDR2 SASEGT. The CDR3 loop reads CASSVPGGELFF. The CDR3, as DNA: TGTGCCAGCAGCGTCCCGGGCGGGGAGCTGTTTTTT.

The rearrangement uses TRBV11-2 and TRBJ1-3; no definite D call. In germline, CDR1 is SGHAT, CDR2 FQNNGV. Trimming stripped 11 bases from V and 2 bases from J, with 13 bases between. The CDR3 runs to 13 residues. The CDR3 region is CAGREGPGNTIYF. The CDR3 region has the DNA TGTGCCGGGCGGGAGGGCCCTGGAAACACCATATATTTT.

This clone was recorded once. The chain recombines TRBV7-8 with TRBJ2-3; tentatively, D is TRBD2 (5 bases). Germline CDR1 is SGHVS and CDR2 is FQNEAQ. The CDR3 is 15 residues long. V lost 8 bases and J lost 6, with 21 bases in between. As DNA, the CDR3 is TGTGCCAGCGGCACCACGGGAACAGTAAGGGATACGCAGTATTTT. Its translation: CASGTTGTVRDTQYF.

The chain is built from TRBV13 and TRBJ2-4; no reliable D call. Germline loops: CDR1 PRHDT, CDR2 FYEKMQ (reference sequence). The CDR3 sequence is 17 residues long. The V and J ends lost 4 bases and 0 bases respectively, with 16 bases between them. The CDR3 sequence is CASSSLDRLLAKNIQYF. For the CDR3, the DNA is TGTGCCAGCAGCTCCCTCGACCGACTGCTAGCCAAAAACATTCAGTACTTC.

The gene calls are TRBV6-5 and TRBJ1-1; a weak D match, TRBD1 (5 bases). Deletions cut 6 bases from V and 1 base from J, with 6 bases between. The CDR3 is made up of 12 amino acids. Per germline, CDR1 MNHEY and CDR2 SVGAGI. CDR3 bases: TGTGCCAGCAGCCAGGGGAACACTGAAGCTTTCTTT. Translated: CASSQGNTEAFF.

In this sample, this clone turned up once. The chain combines TRBV5-1 with TRBJ1-3, with TRBD1 identical over 9 bases. Germline CDR1 SGHRS, CDR2 YFSETQ. V trimming: 4 bases; J trimming: 2 bases; junction bases outside the gene matches: 1. The CDR3 extends over 14 amino acids. CDR3 sequence reads: CASSRDRAGNTIYF. For the CDR3, the DNA is TGCGCCAGCAGCCGGGACAGGGCTGGAAACACCATATATTTT.

The V call is TRBV6-5, the J call TRBJ1-1; weak D call: TRBD1 (5 bases). V was pared by 7 bases and J by 5 bases, with 11 bases between. In germline, CDR1 is MNHEY, CDR2 SVGAGI. This CDR3 contains 12 residues. The CDR3 loop reads CASKTGGTEAFF. In nucleotides, the CDR3 is TGTGCCAGCAAAACGGGGGGTACTGAAGCTTTCTTT.

V usage is TRBV29-1 and J usage is TRBJ1-1; possibly TRBD1 for D (5 bases). CDR1 is SQVTM, CDR2 ANQGSEA, per germline. The CDR3 loop spans 13 amino acids. Trimming took 6 bases from V and 5 from J, leaving 16 bases between them. The DNA of the CDR3 is TGCAGCGTCGTTCAGGGTCTGGGAACTGAAGCTTTCTTT. Translation gives CSVVQGLGTEAFF.

The chain joins TRBV7-9 to TRBJ2-5, with TRBD2 identical over 13 bases. CDR3 length equals 15 residues. Trimming removed 5 bases from V and 3 bases from J; junction bases left unmatched: 3. CDR1 and CDR2 (germline): SEHNR, FQNEAQ (reference sequence). As DNA, the CDR3 is TGTGCCAGCAGCCGGACTAGCGGGAGTGAAGAGACCCAGTACTTC. Amino acids: CASSRTSGSEETQYF. Complete variable domain (other parts from reference TRBV7-9 and TRBJ2-5): DTGVSQNPRHKITKRGQNVTFRCDPISEHNRLYWYRQTLGQGPEFLTYFQNEAQLEKSRLLSDRFSAERPKGSFSTLEIQRTEQGDSAMYLCASSRTSGSEETQYFGPGTRLLVL.

The rearrangement joins TRBV7-2 to TRBJ1-1; D possibly corresponds to TRBD1 (6 bases). The CDR3 covers 14 residues. Germline-derived CDR1 and CDR2 are SGHTA and FQGNSA. V lost 6 bases and J 5 bases, leaving 16 bases between the germline ends. CDR3 coding DNA: TGTGCCAGCAGTTTCAGGGTTAGGGGGACTGAAGCTTTCTTT. Translation: CASSFRVRGTEAFF.

The CDR3: CASSTRELAGGLADTQYF. Written as DNA, the CDR3 is TGTGCCAGCAGCACCAGGGAACTAGCGGGAGGGCTCGCAGATACGCAGTATTTT. The J gene is TRBJ2-3, the V gene TRBV7-2; 13 bases map to TRBD2. The V segment lost 5 bases and the J segment 4 bases; nucleotides outside the gene matches: 12. The germline V gene has CDR1 SGHTA and CDR2 FQGNSA. This CDR3 has 18 amino acids.

The CDR3 coding sequence is TGTGCCAGCAGTTATACAGGGGACTATGGCTACACCTTC. Residues: CASSYTGDYGYTF. This rearrangement joins TRBV6-5 to TRBJ1-2; 7 bases fit TRBD1. CDR1 MNHEY and CDR2 SVGAGI come from the germline V gene. Losses at the gene ends were 3 bases for V and 3 bases for J; bases not matched to a gene: 1. The CDR3 loop spans 13 amino acids.

This clone was seen just once. The chain is built from TRBV25-1 and TRBJ1-3; maybe TRBD1 (5 bases). V shed 1 base and J shed 2 bases, with 9 bases lying between them. Per germline, CDR1 MGHDK and CDR2 SYGVNS. The CDR3 covers 15 residues. For the CDR3, the DNA is TGTGCCAGCAGTGAATCAGGCAGGGCTGGAAACACCATATATTTT. Translation: CASSESGRAGNTIYF.

This chain uses TRBV30 with TRBJ2-5; 7 nucleotides match TRBD2. The ends lost 7 bases at V and 2 bases at J; junction bases unmatched: 10. CDR1 GTSNPN and CDR2 SVGIG come from the germline V gene (reference sequence). This CDR3 contains 14 residues. CDR3 loop: CALTRLAPQETQYF. DNA of the CDR3: TGTGCCTTAACGCGACTAGCTCCTCAAGAGACCCAGTACTTC.

This chain joins TRBV6-1 and TRBJ2-3, with TRBD2 matching over 9 bases. CDR1 and CDR2 from the germline V gene are MNHNS and SASEGT. The trim removed 4 bases at V and 3 bases at J, leaving 8 bases unmatched. This CDR3 spans 16 amino acids. CDR3 sequence: CASSATTSGQTDTQYF. Written as DNA, the CDR3 is TGTGCCAGCAGTGCGACGACTAGCGGACAGACAGATACGCAGTATTTT.

This clone was counted once. This rearrangement joins TRBV29-1 to TRBJ1-3; D remains unclear. V was trimmed by 7 bases and J by 0 bases, leaving 13 bases between them. CDR1 and CDR2 from the germline V gene are SQVTM and ANQGSEA. The length of the CDR3 is 14 residues. The CDR3 nucleotides read TGCAGCGCCGCGTCATACCGCTCTGGAAACACCATATATTTT. It translates to CSAASYRSGNTIYF.